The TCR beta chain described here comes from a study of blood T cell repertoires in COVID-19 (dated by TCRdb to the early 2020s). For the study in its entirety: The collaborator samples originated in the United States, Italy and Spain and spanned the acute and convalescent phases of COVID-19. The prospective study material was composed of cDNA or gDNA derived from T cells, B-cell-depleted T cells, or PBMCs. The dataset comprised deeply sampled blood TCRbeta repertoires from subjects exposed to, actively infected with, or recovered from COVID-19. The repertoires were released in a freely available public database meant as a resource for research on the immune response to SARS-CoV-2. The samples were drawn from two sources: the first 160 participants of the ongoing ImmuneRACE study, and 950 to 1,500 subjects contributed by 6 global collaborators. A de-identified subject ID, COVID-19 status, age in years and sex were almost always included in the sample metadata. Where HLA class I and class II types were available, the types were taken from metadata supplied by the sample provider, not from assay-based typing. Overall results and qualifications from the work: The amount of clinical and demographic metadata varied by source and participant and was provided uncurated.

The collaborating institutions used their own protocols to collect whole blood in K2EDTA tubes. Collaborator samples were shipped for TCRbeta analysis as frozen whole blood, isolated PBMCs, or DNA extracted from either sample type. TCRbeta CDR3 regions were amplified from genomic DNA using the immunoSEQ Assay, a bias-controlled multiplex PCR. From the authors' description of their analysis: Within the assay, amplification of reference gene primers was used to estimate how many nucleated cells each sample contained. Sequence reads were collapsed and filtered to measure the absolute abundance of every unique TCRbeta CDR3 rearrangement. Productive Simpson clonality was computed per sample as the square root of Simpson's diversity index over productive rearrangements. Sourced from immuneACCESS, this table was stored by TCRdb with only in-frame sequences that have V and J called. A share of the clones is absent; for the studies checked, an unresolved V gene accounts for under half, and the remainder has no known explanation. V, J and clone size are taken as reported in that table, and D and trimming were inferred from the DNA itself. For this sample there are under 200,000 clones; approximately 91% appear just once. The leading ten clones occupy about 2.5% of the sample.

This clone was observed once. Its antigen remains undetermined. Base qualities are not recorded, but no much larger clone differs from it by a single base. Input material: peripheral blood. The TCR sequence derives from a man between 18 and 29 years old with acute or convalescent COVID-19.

In nucleotides, the sequence is TGTGCCAGCAGCTTAGGCGGCAGGGGGAACGTTCGCTATGGCTACACCTTC. This is translated as CASSLGGRGNVRYGYTF. The chain employs TRBV5-8 and TRBJ1-2; the junction holds 7 bases that match TRBD1. Trimming takes 2 bases off V and 4 bases off J; junction bases not matched to a gene: 14. CDR1 and CDR2 are drawn from the germline V gene: SGHTS, YDEGEE. The CDR3 measures 17 amino acids from cysteine to phenylalanine. Kept here is only the CDR3 DNA, which spans 51 bases and is read in frame from base 1.